The 2 T cell receptor beta chains listed next were all sequenced from one sample in a study of OX40 agonist ivuxolimab in advanced cancers. The table came from immunoSEQ multiplex PCR; TCRdb's copy has only in-frame clones and leaves some out. The sample has 90,000 to 100,000 clones, approximately 85% seen once. Sequenced material: CD4+ or CD8+ T cells sorted from blood, taken in a trial of the OX40 agonist ivuxolimab. These TCRs come from an adult with an advanced solid tumor such as melanoma, head and neck, liver or kidney cancer.

The chain couples TRBV14 to TRBJ2-7; TRBD2 aligns across 9 bases. From germline, CDR1 is SGHDN and CDR2 FVKESK. The J segment lost 1 base and the V segment lost 1 base, leaving 8 bases of the junction unmatched. CDR3 length: 17 amino acids. The CDR3 region has the DNA TGTGCCAGCAGCCAAGGGTACTCGGCGGGAGGGTCCTACGAGCAGTACTTC. This codes for CASSQGYSAGGSYEQYF.

The J gene is TRBJ2-3, the V gene TRBV28; D gene uncertain. This CDR3 has 11 residues. Trimming pared 6 bases from V and 4 bases from J, leaving 5 bases between. CDR1 is MDHEN, CDR2 SYDVKM, per germline. The CDR3 region has the DNA TGTGCCAGCAGCCAGCCAGATACGCAGTATTTT. Its protein is CASSQPDTQYF.